The rows below give T cell receptor beta chains drawn from one sample of a study of cytomegalovirus exposure and HLA in healthy donors. TCRdb's table, derived via immunoSEQ multiplex PCR, lists solely in-frame clones and lacks some. The repertoire has more than 100,000 clones, 88% of them found once; the top ten carry just under 6.5%. The specimen sequenced was PBMCs. The receptors come from a woman aged 18-29 years in good health and CMV-seropositive. Both conserved end residues are part of each CDR3. The order of the fields is CDR3 DNA, CDR3 protein, D gene, clone size, J gene, V gene. The D gene is left open where the match is weak. Clone size is shown for a subset of rows, as once, few, many or a class of expanded clone.

cdr3_nt: TGTGCCAGCAGCTTAGACTCCTCTCGGGATACGCAGTATTTT
cdr3_aa: CASSLDSSRDTQYF
d_call: NA
clone_size: NA
j_call: TRBJ2-3
v_call: TRBV7-9

cdr3_nt: TGTGCCAGCAGCCAGACAGGTTTTTCCTACAATGAGCAGTTCTTC
cdr3_aa: CASSQTGFSYNEQFF
d_call: NA
clone_size: NA
j_call: TRBJ2-1
v_call: TRBV7-2

cdr3_nt: TGTGCCAGCAGCGTAGGGGGGGGCGAAACCTACGAGCAGTACTTC
cdr3_aa: CASSVGGGETYEQYF
d_call: NA
clone_size: NA
j_call: TRBJ2-7
v_call: TRBV9

cdr3_nt: TGTGCCAGCAGCTTACTAGCGGGAAGCACAGATACGCAGTATTTT
cdr3_aa: CASSLLAGSTDTQYF
d_call: TRBD2
clone_size: NA
j_call: TRBJ2-3
v_call: TRBV7-9

cdr3_nt: TGTGCCAGCAGTTGGGACAGCAAGGGTGGGGGAAAACTGTTTTTT
cdr3_aa: CASSWDSKGGGKLFF
d_call: TRBD1
clone_size: NA
j_call: TRBJ1-4
v_call: TRBV2

cdr3_nt: TGTGCCAGCAGCCCCGAGGTAGAATACTATGGCTACACCTTC
cdr3_aa: CASSPEVEYYGYTF
d_call: NA
clone_size: NA
j_call: TRBJ1-2
v_call: TRBV7-2

cdr3_nt: TGTGCCAGCAGTCAGAGGGAGCTTCAGCCCCAGCATTTT
cdr3_aa: CASSQRELQPQHF
d_call: NA
clone_size: NA
j_call: TRBJ1-5
v_call: TRBV6-5

cdr3_nt: TGTGCCAGCAGCTTATTGCTTCCCGGACAGGGGGAGTACGAGCAGTACTTC
cdr3_aa: CASSLLLPGQGEYEQYF
d_call: TRBD1
clone_size: NA
j_call: TRBJ2-7
v_call: TRBV7-6

cdr3_nt: TGTGCCAGTAGTAGAAACAGGGGGCCGACCCGCGAGCAGTACTTC
cdr3_aa: CASSRNRGPTREQYF
d_call: TRBD1
clone_size: NA
j_call: TRBJ2-7
v_call: TRBV19

cdr3_nt: TGTGCCAGCAGCCCCCTTCGCGGCGGGAGGGCCGAAACAGATACGCAGTATTTT
cdr3_aa: CASSPLRGGRAETDTQYF
d_call: TRBD2
clone_size: NA
j_call: TRBJ2-3
v_call: TRBV14

cdr3_nt: TGTGCCAGCAAAACTCTAGCGGGATTGGAGCAGTACTTC
cdr3_aa: CASKTLAGLEQYF
d_call: TRBD2
clone_size: NA
j_call: TRBJ2-7
v_call: TRBV6-5

cdr3_nt: TGTGCCAGCAGCTTGAATCCTACTACGGGGTCCGGCTACACCTTC
cdr3_aa: CASSLNPTTGSGYTF
d_call: NA
clone_size: NA
j_call: TRBJ1-2
v_call: TRBV5-6

cdr3_nt: TGTGCCAGCAGTCCCAGACTAGCGGGGGGCCCCAGCTCCTACAATGAGCAGTTCTTC
cdr3_aa: CASSPRLAGGPSSYNEQFF
d_call: TRBD2
clone_size: NA
j_call: TRBJ2-1
v_call: TRBV27

cdr3_nt: TGTGCCAGTAGGATAGCGGGGGTAAATGAGCAGTTCTTC
cdr3_aa: CASRIAGVNEQFF
d_call: TRBD2
clone_size: once
j_call: TRBJ2-1
v_call: TRBV19

cdr3_nt: TGTGCCAGCGCTTCTCGCGCGTACGAGCAGTACTTC
cdr3_aa: CASASRAYEQYF
d_call: NA
clone_size: NA
j_call: TRBJ2-7
v_call: TRBV2

cdr3_nt: TGTGCCAGCAGCTCGAGACTATCTAGCACAGATACGCAGTATTTT
cdr3_aa: CASSSRLSSTDTQYF
d_call: NA
clone_size: NA
j_call: TRBJ2-3
v_call: TRBV13

cdr3_nt: TGTGCCTGGTCCCTGGGGACTAGCGGGGGTACAGATACGCAGTATTTT
cdr3_aa: CAWSLGTSGGTDTQYF
d_call: TRBD2
clone_size: NA
j_call: TRBJ2-3
v_call: TRBV30

cdr3_nt: TGTGCCAGTGGACTAGCAGTACAAGAGACCCAGTACTTC
cdr3_aa: CASGLAVQETQYF
d_call: TRBD2
clone_size: NA
j_call: TRBJ2-5
v_call: TRBV2

cdr3_nt: TGTGCCAGCAGTGACCGACAGGGCGGGAACACCATATATTTT
cdr3_aa: CASSDRQGGNTIYF
d_call: TRBD1
clone_size: NA
j_call: TRBJ1-3
v_call: TRBV25-1

cdr3_nt: TGTGCCAGCAGTGAAGTATGGGGGGACTACGAGCAGTACTTC
cdr3_aa: CASSEVWGDYEQYF
d_call: NA
clone_size: NA
j_call: TRBJ2-7
v_call: TRBV6-1

cdr3_nt: TGTGCCAGCAGTCAAAGGGGGTCGGTCACTGAAGCTTTCTTT
cdr3_aa: CASSQRGSVTEAFF
d_call: NA
clone_size: NA
j_call: TRBJ1-1
v_call: TRBV7-2

cdr3_nt: TGTGCCAGCAGCTCCGGACTAGGCGTCTACGAGCAGTACTTC
cdr3_aa: CASSSGLGVYEQYF
d_call: TRBD2
clone_size: NA
j_call: TRBJ2-7
v_call: TRBV5-6

cdr3_nt: TGTGCCAGCAGCCTAGGCGGTGCACTTTCACCCCTCCACTTT
cdr3_aa: CASSLGGALSPLHF
d_call: NA
clone_size: NA
j_call: TRBJ1-6
v_call: TRBV7-3

cdr3_nt: TGTGCCAGCAGCTTGGGGCCCGGGGGAACTGAAGCTTTCTTT
cdr3_aa: CASSLGPGGTEAFF
d_call: NA
clone_size: NA
j_call: TRBJ1-1
v_call: TRBV7-9

cdr3_nt: TGTGCCAGCAGCTCGCATCATCGGGTCGGGAGAGGGGGGGACGAGCAGTACTTC
cdr3_aa: CASSSHHRVGRGGDEQYF
d_call: NA
clone_size: once
j_call: TRBJ2-7
v_call: TRBV27

cdr3_nt: TGTGCCTCCGGGACAGGGGCATTCACTGAAGCTTTCTTT
cdr3_aa: CASGTGAFTEAFF
d_call: TRBD1
clone_size: NA
j_call: TRBJ1-1
v_call: TRBV7-3

cdr3_nt: TGTGCCAGCGTACTGGACAGAAACTCCTATGGCTACACCTTC
cdr3_aa: CASVLDRNSYGYTF
d_call: NA
clone_size: once
j_call: TRBJ1-2
v_call: TRBV7-2

cdr3_nt: TGTGCCAGCAGTCCTGACAGAAGCTCTGGAAACACCATATATTTT
cdr3_aa: CASSPDRSSGNTIYF
d_call: NA
clone_size: once
j_call: TRBJ1-3
v_call: TRBV6-5

cdr3_nt: TGTGCCAGCAGTATTACAACAGGGAGCATTCAGTACTTC
cdr3_aa: CASSITTGSIQYF
d_call: NA
clone_size: NA
j_call: TRBJ2-4
v_call: TRBV27

cdr3_nt: TGTGCCAGCAGTGACAGGGAATCTGGGGCCAACGTCCTGACTTTC
cdr3_aa: CASSDRESGANVLTF
d_call: NA
clone_size: NA
j_call: TRBJ2-6
v_call: TRBV6-1

cdr3_nt: TGTGCCAGCTCACCACGGACCGGGACACCGAATGAAAAACTGTTTTTT
cdr3_aa: CASSPRTGTPNEKLFF
d_call: NA
clone_size: NA
j_call: TRBJ1-4
v_call: TRBV18

cdr3_nt: TGCGCCAGCAGCCAAGATTTCGGATGGGACAGGCCGGAGCCCCAGCATTTT
cdr3_aa: CASSQDFGWDRPEPQHF
d_call: TRBD1
clone_size: NA
j_call: TRBJ1-5
v_call: TRBV4-1

cdr3_nt: TGCGCCAGCAGCTCGATGGGGGGAAATCCAAACTCTGGAAACACCATATATTTT
cdr3_aa: CASSSMGGNPNSGNTIYF
d_call: NA
clone_size: NA
j_call: TRBJ1-3
v_call: TRBV5-1